This T cell receptor (beta chain) is from a study of blood T cells in healthy people across ages. Broader study findings: Underestimates were what the diversity estimates from one million T cells were considered to be.

About this clonotype itself: Its antigen is still unknown.

The CDR3 runs to 16 residues. From germline, CDR1 is MDHEN and CDR2 SYDVKM. V was clipped by 6 bases and J by 4 bases; unmatched bases: 10. The authors ran a second PCR of roughly 6 to 11 cycles using a sample-barcoded 5' primer and a J-beta primer mix. Each cDNA molecule received a tag from a template-switch adaptor that had 12 random nucleotides. Each CDR3 protein gets one entry after TCRdb re-called the 5' RACE reads with MiXCR. The sample contains over a million distinct CDR3 sequences, 35% to 50% of which appear only once. The chain combines TRBV28 with TRBJ1-2, with TRBD1 identical over 11 bases. The sequence was collected from a woman aged 60 to 75 in good health. The sample taken for sequencing was blood. CDR3 coding DNA: TGTGCCAGCAGAATAGGGACAGGGGGTAATTCCTATGGCTACACCTTC. Translating gives CASRIGTGGNSYGYTF.